What follows are 3 T cell receptor beta chains derived from one specimen sequenced in a study of blood T cell repertoires in COVID-19. TCRdb's copy holds only in-frame clones and misses some; the assay was immunoSEQ multiplex PCR. This sample has approximately 85,000 clones, with 90% found just once. The sample taken for sequencing was peripheral blood. The receptors derive from a woman aged 45-65 years in a cohort sampled during active COVID-19.

The chain combines TRBV18 with TRBJ2-1; 9 positions agree with TRBD1. Germline V gene data show CDR1 as KGHSH and CDR2 as LQKENI. The CDR3 is 15 residues long. The J segment lost 4 bases and the V segment lost 0 bases, leaving 1 base of the junction unmatched. CDR3 bases: TGTGCCAGCTCACCACCGGGACAGGGATACAATGAGCAGTTCTTC. It encodes CASSPPGQGYNEQFF.

The chain recombines TRBV3-1 (or the pseudogene TRBV3-2) with TRBJ2-7; 7 positions agree with TRBD1. V shed 4 bases, J shed 0 bases, and the junction held 6 bases outside the gene matches. Germline V gene lookup returns CDR1 LGHDT and CDR2 YNNKEL (reference sequence). There are 15 residues in the CDR3. The CDR3 DNA reads TGTGCCAGCAGCCCTCGAAACAGGGGCTCCTACGAGCAGTACTTC. Translation: CASSPRNRGSYEQYF.

In regard to this clone: Its ends do not fully match the called genes, so a read error is possible. The chain is built from TRBV12-3 or TRBV12-4 and TRBJ1-2; D may be TRBD1 (5 bases). The CDR3 is made up of 13 amino acids. This CDR3 reads CASILRGSYGYTF. In DNA form, the CDR3 reads TGTGCCAGCATTTTAAGGGGTTCATATGGCTACACCTTC.